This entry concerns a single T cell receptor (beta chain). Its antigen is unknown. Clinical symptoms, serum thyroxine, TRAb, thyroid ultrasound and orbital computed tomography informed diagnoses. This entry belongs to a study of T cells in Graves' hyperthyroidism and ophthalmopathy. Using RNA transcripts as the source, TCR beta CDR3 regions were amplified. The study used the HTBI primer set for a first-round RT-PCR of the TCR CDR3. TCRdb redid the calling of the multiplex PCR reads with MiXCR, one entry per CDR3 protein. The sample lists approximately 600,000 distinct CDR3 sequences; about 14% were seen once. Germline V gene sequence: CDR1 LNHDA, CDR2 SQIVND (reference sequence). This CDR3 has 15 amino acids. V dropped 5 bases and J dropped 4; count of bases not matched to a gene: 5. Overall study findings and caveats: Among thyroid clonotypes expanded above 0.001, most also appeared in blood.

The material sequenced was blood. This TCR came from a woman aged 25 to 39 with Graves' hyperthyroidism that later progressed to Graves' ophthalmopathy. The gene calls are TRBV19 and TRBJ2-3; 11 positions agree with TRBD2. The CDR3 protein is CASSLTSGRSDTQYF. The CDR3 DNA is TGTGCCAGTAGTCTAACTAGCGGGAGATCAGATACGCAGTATTTT.